This T cell receptor (beta chain) appears in the sequencing data of a study of CD8+ T cells in alopecia areata. Extraction and reverse transcription of RNA yielded cDNA as the sequencing template. Sequenced by immunoSEQ multiplex PCR; TCRdb stores in-frame clones only, minus some. The sample consists of 100,000 to 150,000 clones, approximately 49% of them appearing once. Obtained from alopecia areata patients were lesional scalp punch biopsies along with peripheral blood. Study-wide findings and caveats: Elevated clonality characterized lesional scalp relative to normal scalp, particularly in alopecia totalis/universalis.

This CDR3 has 13 amino acids. Trimming stripped 3 bases from V and 4 bases from J, with 10 bases between. Looked up from germline, CDR1 is MNHEY and CDR2 is SMNVEV (reference sequence). Comment on this clone: Antigen: not known.

The chain uses TRBV27 and TRBJ2-7; weak D call: TRBD1 (6 bases). This receptor was obtained from a human donor with alopecia areata. The sample here was CD8+ T cells sorted from blood, taken at week 0. CDR3 loop: CASSLAGVYEQYF. CDR3 coding DNA: TGTGCCAGCAGTTTGGCAGGGGTTTACGAGCAGTACTTC.